This is a list of T cell receptor beta chains from one sample in a study of blood T cell repertoires in COVID-19. TCRdb's copy holds only in-frame clones and misses some; the assay was immunoSEQ multiplex PCR. The sample includes 210,000 or so clones, around 81% seen only once; the top ten take about 4%. The sequenced sample was PBMCs or T cells enriched from blood (not recorded which). These receptors were obtained from a young man with acute COVID-19. CDR3s include the opening cysteine and the closing phenylalanine or tryptophan. Fields, in order: clone size, J gene, D gene, V gene, CDR3 DNA, CDR3 protein. A D gene is named only where the DNA matches it firmly. Size is stated for part of the rows, as once, few or many counts, or as a class when the clone is expanded.

clone size: -
J gene: TRBJ2-3
D gene: -
V gene: TRBV9
CDR3 DNA: TGTGCCAGCAGCGTTTGGAGTTCGACCACAGATACGCAGTATTTT
CDR3 protein: CASSVWSSTTDTQYF

clone size: -
J gene: TRBJ1-2
D gene: TRBD1
V gene: TRBV19
CDR3 DNA: TGTGCCAGTACCCCTAGAGGGGGCGCCGGCTATGGCTACACCTTC
CDR3 protein: CASTPRGGAGYGYTF

clone size: -
J gene: TRBJ2-2
D gene: TRBD2
V gene: TRBV24-1
CDR3 DNA: TGTGCCACCAGTGATTCGACTAGCGGGGGCACCGGGGAGCTGTTTTTT
CDR3 protein: CATSDSTSGGTGELFF

clone size: -
J gene: TRBJ2-5
D gene: TRBD1
V gene: TRBV6-1
CDR3 DNA: TGTGCCAGCAGTGAAGCAGGGGGCCTAGAGACCCAGTACTTC
CDR3 protein: CASSEAGGLETQYF

clone size: -
J gene: TRBJ2-1
D gene: TRBD1
V gene: TRBV7-2
CDR3 DNA: TGTGCCAGCAGCTTAACCGGGACAGCGCGTTACAATGAGCAGTTCTTC
CDR3 protein: CASSLTGTARYNEQFF

clone size: -
J gene: TRBJ1-5
D gene: -
V gene: TRBV7-2
CDR3 DNA: TGTGCCAGCAGCTTTGCAGGGTCCTCCCATCAGCCCCAGCATTTT
CDR3 protein: CASSFAGSSHQPQHF

clone size: -
J gene: TRBJ2-7
D gene: TRBD2
V gene: TRBV10-2
CDR3 DNA: TGCGCCAGCAGTGATGGGGGACTAGCGGGGGGCCAGGGGCAGTACTTC
CDR3 protein: CASSDGGLAGGQGQYF

clone size: -
J gene: TRBJ1-1
D gene: -
V gene: TRBV5-4
CDR3 DNA: TGTGCCAGCAGTAATTACCCCCGGGGAGGGACTGAAGCTTTCTTT
CDR3 protein: CASSNYPRGGTEAFF

clone size: -
J gene: TRBJ1-1
D gene: -
V gene: TRBV12-5
CDR3 DNA: TGTGCTAGTGGTTTGAACGGGGGCACTGAAGCTTTCTTT
CDR3 protein: CASGLNGGTEAFF

clone size: -
J gene: TRBJ1-4
D gene: TRBD1
V gene: TRBV7-3
CDR3 DNA: TGTGCCAGCAGTAAAAGTGGGGGACAGGGTGAAAAACTGTTTTTT
CDR3 protein: CASSKSGGQGEKLFF

clone size: -
J gene: TRBJ1-2
D gene: -
V gene: TRBV20-1
CDR3 DNA: TGCAGCGCTAGTGAGGCAGGGGACTATGGCTACACCTTC
CDR3 protein: CSASEAGDYGYTF

clone size: few
J gene: TRBJ1-5
D gene: TRBD1
V gene: TRBV27
CDR3 DNA: TGTGCCGGCCCCCGGACAGGGTTAGGTAGTCTCGAATATAGCAATCAGCCCCAGCATTTT
CDR3 protein: CAGPRTGLGSLEYSNQPQHF

clone size: -
J gene: TRBJ2-5
D gene: TRBD1
V gene: TRBV30
CDR3 DNA: TGTGCCTGGATCGAGACAGGGGTCGAGACCCAGTACTTC
CDR3 protein: CAWIETGVETQYF

clone size: -
J gene: TRBJ1-2
D gene: TRBD1
V gene: TRBV3-1/TRBV3-2
CDR3 DNA: TGTGCCAGCAGTCCAAGCTCGGGACAGGGCCCGACACATCGGGGCTACACCTTC
CDR3 protein: CASSPSSGQGPTHRGYTF

clone size: -
J gene: TRBJ2-1
D gene: -
V gene: TRBV27
CDR3 DNA: TGTGCCAGCAGTTTTGTTATCGGGTCCTACAATGAGCAGTTCTTC
CDR3 protein: CASSFVIGSYNEQFF

clone size: few
J gene: TRBJ1-1
D gene: TRBD1
V gene: TRBV5-1
CDR3 DNA: TGCGCCAGCAGCTTGACAGGGGAATGGGACACTGAAGCTTTCTTT
CDR3 protein: CASSLTGEWDTEAFF

clone size: -
J gene: TRBJ1-1
D gene: -
V gene: TRBV28
CDR3 DNA: TGTGCCAGCAGTTTAGATATTGGGCCTGGATACACTGAAGCTTTCTTT
CDR3 protein: CASSLDIGPGYTEAFF

clone size: -
J gene: TRBJ1-4
D gene: -
V gene: TRBV5-1
CDR3 DNA: TGCGCCAGCAGCTCGGCACAGGGTAATGAAAAACTGTTTTTT
CDR3 protein: CASSSAQGNEKLFF

clone size: -
J gene: TRBJ2-5
D gene: -
V gene: TRBV6-6
CDR3 DNA: TGTGCCAGCAGTTCCCTCAGGGGCACAGCGGAGACCCAGTACTTC
CDR3 protein: CASSSLRGTAETQYF

clone size: -
J gene: TRBJ2-3
D gene: TRBD2
V gene: TRBV5-4
CDR3 DNA: TGTGCCAGCAGCTTGGGTGTGCGGGGGAGCACAGATACGCAGTATTTT
CDR3 protein: CASSLGVRGSTDTQYF

clone size: -
J gene: TRBJ1-6
D gene: -
V gene: TRBV5-6
CDR3 DNA: TGTGCCAGCAGCGTTGAGGGGGTGGGGAGTTCACCCCTCCACTTT
CDR3 protein: CASSVEGVGSSPLHF

clone size: -
J gene: TRBJ1-2
D gene: TRBD1
V gene: TRBV28
CDR3 DNA: TGTGCCAGCAGCTCCGGGACAGGGCTCGGCTACACCTTC
CDR3 protein: CASSSGTGLGYTF

clone size: -
J gene: TRBJ2-2
D gene: -
V gene: TRBV3-1/TRBV3-2
CDR3 DNA: TGTGCCAGCAGTCCCGGCGGGAACACCGGGGAGCTGTTTTTT
CDR3 protein: CASSPGGNTGELFF

clone size: -
J gene: TRBJ1-2
D gene: -
V gene: TRBV10-3
CDR3 DNA: TGTGCCATCAGTGATTTCCCGACAGACGGCTATGGCTACACCTTC
CDR3 protein: CAISDFPTDGYGYTF

clone size: -
J gene: TRBJ2-3
D gene: -
V gene: TRBV20-1
CDR3 DNA: TGCAGTGCCACCCTAGCAGATACGCAGTATTTT
CDR3 protein: CSATLADTQYF

clone size: -
J gene: TRBJ2-1
D gene: TRBD2
V gene: TRBV5-1
CDR3 DNA: TGCGCCAGCAGCGCGGGACTAGCGGGGGGGCTGAGCTCCTACAATGAGCAGTTCTTC
CDR3 protein: CASSAGLAGGLSSYNEQFF

clone size: once
J gene: TRBJ2-7
D gene: -
V gene: TRBV19
CDR3 DNA: TGTGCCAGTAGTATAGGGTCGAGCTCCTACGAGCAGTACTTC
CDR3 protein: CASSIGSSSYEQYF

clone size: -
J gene: TRBJ2-7
D gene: TRBD1
V gene: TRBV6-1
CDR3 DNA: TGTGCCAGCAGTGACCCCGGGACAGGGACGCGGGAGCAGTACTTC
CDR3 protein: CASSDPGTGTREQYF

clone size: -
J gene: TRBJ1-4
D gene: -
V gene: TRBV5-1
CDR3 DNA: TGCGCCAGCAGCTTGGTGGGAGACGGTGGGGAAAAACTGTTTTTT
CDR3 protein: CASSLVGDGGEKLFF

clone size: -
J gene: TRBJ2-1
D gene: -
V gene: TRBV5-1
CDR3 DNA: TGCGCCAGTGCGTGGGGCGGGGGCCCAGGGGATGAGCAGTTCTTC
CDR3 protein: CASAWGGGPGDEQFF

clone size: -
J gene: TRBJ1-1
D gene: -
V gene: TRBV7-9
CDR3 DNA: TGTGCCAGCAGCCGGGGGGGACACCGGAACACTGAAGCTTTCTTT
CDR3 protein: CASSRGGHRNTEAFF

clone size: -
J gene: TRBJ1-5
D gene: -
V gene: TRBV11-3
CDR3 DNA: TGTGCCAGCAGCCTGGCGGGCCGACAGCCCCAGCATTTT
CDR3 protein: CASSLAGRQPQHF

clone size: once
J gene: TRBJ1-1
D gene: -
V gene: TRBV7-2
CDR3 DNA: TGTGCCAGCAGCTTAGTAGGGGCACGCACTGAAGCTTTCTTT
CDR3 protein: CASSLVGARTEAFF

clone size: -
J gene: TRBJ2-3
D gene: -
V gene: TRBV7-9
CDR3 DNA: TGTGCCACCTCAGATACGCAGTATTTT
CDR3 protein: CATSDTQYF

clone size: -
J gene: TRBJ1-1
D gene: -
V gene: TRBV5-1
CDR3 DNA: TGCGCCAGCAGCTTGAGGACATCGAACACTGAAGCTTTCTTT
CDR3 protein: CASSLRTSNTEAFF